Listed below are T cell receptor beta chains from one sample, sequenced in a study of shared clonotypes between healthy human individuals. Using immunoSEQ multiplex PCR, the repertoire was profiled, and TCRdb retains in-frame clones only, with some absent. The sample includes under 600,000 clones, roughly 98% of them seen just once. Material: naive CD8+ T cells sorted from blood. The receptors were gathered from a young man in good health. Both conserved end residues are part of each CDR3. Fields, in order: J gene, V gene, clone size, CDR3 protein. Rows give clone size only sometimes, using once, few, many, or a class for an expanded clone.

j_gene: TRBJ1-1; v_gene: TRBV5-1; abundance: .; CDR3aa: CASSLLGTEAFF
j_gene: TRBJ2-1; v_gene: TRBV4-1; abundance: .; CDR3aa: CASSRDLAGGYYNEQFF
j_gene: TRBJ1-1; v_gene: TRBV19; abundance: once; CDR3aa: CASGPTGTEAFF
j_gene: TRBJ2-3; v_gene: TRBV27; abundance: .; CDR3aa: CASTSNREGGDTQYF
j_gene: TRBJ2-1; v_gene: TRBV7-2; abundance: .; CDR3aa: CASSSIGSNEQFF
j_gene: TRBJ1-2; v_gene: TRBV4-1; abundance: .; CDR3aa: CASSPSIGQGDGYTF
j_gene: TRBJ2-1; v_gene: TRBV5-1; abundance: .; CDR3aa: CASSLGGADEQFF
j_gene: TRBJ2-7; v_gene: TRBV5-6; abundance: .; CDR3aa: CASSLAFSSYEQYF
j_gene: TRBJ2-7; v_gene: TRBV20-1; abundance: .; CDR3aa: CSGVESWEQYF
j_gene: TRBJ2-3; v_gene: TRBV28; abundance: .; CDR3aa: CASRLAASTDTQYF
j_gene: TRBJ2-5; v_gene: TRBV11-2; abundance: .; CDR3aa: CASSLGPAGLWEQYF
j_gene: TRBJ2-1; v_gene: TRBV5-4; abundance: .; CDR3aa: CASSFTTGRDNEQFF
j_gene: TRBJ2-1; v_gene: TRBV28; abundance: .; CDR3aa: CASSSPGTLNEDEQFF
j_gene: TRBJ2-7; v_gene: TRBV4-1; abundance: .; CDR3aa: CASSQLPGYEQYF
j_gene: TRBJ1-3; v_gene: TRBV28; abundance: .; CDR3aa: CASSEYRVKAGNTIYF
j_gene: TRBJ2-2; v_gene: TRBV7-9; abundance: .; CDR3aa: CASSPVGGVPGELFF
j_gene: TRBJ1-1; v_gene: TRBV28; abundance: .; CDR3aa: CASAYTGGTEAFF
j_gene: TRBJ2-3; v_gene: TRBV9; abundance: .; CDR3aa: CASSGPTSGHTDTQYF
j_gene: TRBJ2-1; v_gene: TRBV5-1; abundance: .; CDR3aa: CASSLESGYLYNEQFF
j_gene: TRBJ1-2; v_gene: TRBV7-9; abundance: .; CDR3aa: CASSPSVRTARLANYGYTF
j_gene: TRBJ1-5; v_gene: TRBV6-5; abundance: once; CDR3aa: CASSYSNMEPQHF
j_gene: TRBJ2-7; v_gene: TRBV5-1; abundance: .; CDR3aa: CASRVQGYEQYF
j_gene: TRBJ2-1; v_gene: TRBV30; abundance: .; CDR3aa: CAWSVDRTAEQFF
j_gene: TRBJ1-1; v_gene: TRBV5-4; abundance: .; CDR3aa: CASSLSSAMNTEAFF
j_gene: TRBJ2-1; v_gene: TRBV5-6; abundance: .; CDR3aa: CASSEGLAGAVEQFF
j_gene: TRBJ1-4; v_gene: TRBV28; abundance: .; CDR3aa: CASRSRDRVATNEKLFF
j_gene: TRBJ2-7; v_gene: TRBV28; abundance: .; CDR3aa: CASTAKWDRDAYFAYEQYF
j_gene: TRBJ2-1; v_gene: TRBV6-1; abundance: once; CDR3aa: CASSEELAGDNEQFF
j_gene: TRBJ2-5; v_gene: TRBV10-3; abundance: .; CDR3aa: CAISESSGGETQYF
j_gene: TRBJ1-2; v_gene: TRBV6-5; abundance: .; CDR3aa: CASSYVTGSYGYTF
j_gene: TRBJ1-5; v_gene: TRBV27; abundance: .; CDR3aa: CASSLSAGYGNQPQHF
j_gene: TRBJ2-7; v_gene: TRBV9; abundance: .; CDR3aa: CASSPGRGLYEQYF
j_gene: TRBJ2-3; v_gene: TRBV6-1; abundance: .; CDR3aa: CASSEPSGRRDTQYF
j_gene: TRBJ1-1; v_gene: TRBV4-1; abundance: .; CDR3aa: CASSQDLTGNPLNTEAFF
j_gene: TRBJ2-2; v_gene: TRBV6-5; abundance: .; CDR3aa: CASSLTGTENTGELFF
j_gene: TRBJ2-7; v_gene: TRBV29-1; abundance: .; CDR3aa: CSAVTGTSGALSYEQYF
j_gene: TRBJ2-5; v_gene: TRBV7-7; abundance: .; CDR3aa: CASSLIRGSGAQETQYF
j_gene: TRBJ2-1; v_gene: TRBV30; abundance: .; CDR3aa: CAWNRASGYNEQFF
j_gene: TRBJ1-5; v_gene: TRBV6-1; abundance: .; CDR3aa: CASSQGVPSNQPQHF
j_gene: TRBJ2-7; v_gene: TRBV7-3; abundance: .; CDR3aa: CASSTSGDDEQYF
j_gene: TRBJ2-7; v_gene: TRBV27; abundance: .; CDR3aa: CASSLDRMSSYEQYF
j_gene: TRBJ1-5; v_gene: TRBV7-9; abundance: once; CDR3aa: CATGENNQPQHF
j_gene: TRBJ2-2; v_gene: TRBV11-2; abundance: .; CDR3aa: CASSRENTGELFF
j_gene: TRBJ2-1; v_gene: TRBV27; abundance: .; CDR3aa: CASSFSGEQFF
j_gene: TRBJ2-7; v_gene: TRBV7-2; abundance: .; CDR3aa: CASSLAGTGFVEQYF
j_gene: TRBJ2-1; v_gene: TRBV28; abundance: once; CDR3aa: CASSSTGEGLADNEQFF
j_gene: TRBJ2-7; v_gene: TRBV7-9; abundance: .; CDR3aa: CASSSPSGTYEQYF
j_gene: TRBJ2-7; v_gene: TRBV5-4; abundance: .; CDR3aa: CASSAPDGNEQYF
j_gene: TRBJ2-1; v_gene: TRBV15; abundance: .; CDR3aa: CATSTSGFKSFF
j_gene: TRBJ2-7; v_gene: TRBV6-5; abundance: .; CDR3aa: CASSYSRREQTYEQYF
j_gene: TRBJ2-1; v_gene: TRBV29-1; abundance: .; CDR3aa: CSVEAPDYNEQFF